This TCR beta chain emerged from a study of blood T cell repertoires in COVID-19. Study background: Nucleic acid was either cDNA or gDNA, and it came from T cells, B-cell-depleted T cells, or PBMCs.

This clone showed up just a few times. Clones were read by immunoSEQ multiplex PCR, and TCRdb kept only the in-frame ones, dropping some. The data hold fewer than 200,000 clones, with approximately 86% observed a single time. The CDR3 has 12 amino acids. CDR1 and CDR2 (germline): MNHEY, SVGAGI. Trimming removed 6 bases at V and 7 bases at J, with 12 bases between. The specimen sequenced was peripheral blood. This sequence was found in a man aged 55 to 70 who had recovered from COVID-19. The chain employs TRBV6-5 and TRBJ1-2, with D uncertain. The CDR3 DNA reads TGTGCCAGCAGCTCTTTTCGAGCTGGCTACACCTTC. It codes for CASSSFRAGYTF.